The T cell receptor beta chain under discussion was sequenced for a study of cytomegalovirus exposure and HLA in healthy donors. Overall study findings and caveats: The tendency of first-cohort TCR clusters to co-occur in the roughly 120 validation repertoires was identified by a subsequent analysis. In vitro assays verified that three CMV-associated chains recognized CMV antigens specifically. The study listed 164 cytomegalovirus-associated TCR beta chains. Across donors, most TCRs were seen rarely, yet some public ones were widespread.

This table comes from immunoSEQ multiplex PCR, and its TCRdb copy is limited to in-frame clones, with some not included. The sample consists of 300,000 to 400,000 clones, roughly 90% of them appearing once. The CDR3 has 15 amino acids. V lost 6 bases and J 5 bases, leaving 16 bases between the germline ends. Germline CDR1 and CDR2: MNHEY and SVGAGI. Remarks on this clone: Its specificity is unknown.

Specimen: PBMCs. The source is a woman aged 18-29 years in good health and CMV-seronegative. V usage is TRBV6-5 and J usage is TRBJ2-2; D perhaps matches TRBD1 (5 bases). The CDR3 reads CASRVLGQETGELFF. CDR3 in DNA: TGTGCCAGCAGGGTTTTGGGGCAGGAGACCGGGGAGCTGTTTTTT.